The 26 T cell receptor beta chains in this list originate from one sample, sequenced in a study of shared T cell receptors in the human thymus. Generated by immunoSEQ multiplex PCR, the TCRdb table keeps only in-frame clones and is missing some. The sample consists of some 700,000 clones, 70% to 90% of them appearing once. This same sample was also part of a study on human thymus T cells.

The sequenced sample consisted of thymocytes. Receptors were obtained from a boy younger than two with a congenital heart defect.

V is TRBV5-6 and J is TRBJ1-5, with a weak D call TRBD1 (5 bases). Germline V lookup: CDR1 SGHDT, CDR2 YYEEEE. The CDR3 covers 15 residues. Trimming cost V 4 bases and J 3 bases, with 14 bases left between them. CDR3 sequence reads: CASSLGVRDNQPQHF. Written as DNA, the CDR3 is TGTGCCAGCAGCCTAGGGGTAAGGGACAATCAGCCCCAGCATTTT.

This clone showed up just once. This chain joins TRBV9 and TRBJ1-4; D might be TRBD1 (5 bases). CDR1 and CDR2 (germline): SGDLS, YYNGEE. CDR3 length equals 15 residues. V was cut by 4 bases and J by 4 bases, with 14 bases left in between. Here the CDR3 DNA reads TGTGCCAGCAGCAACGGGGGTCGGGGTAATGAAAAACTGTTTTTT. It specifies CASSNGGRGNEKLFF.

The chain employs TRBV1 and TRBJ2-4; the tabulated D call, TRBD2, remains unverified against the DNA. TRBV1 is flagged as a pseudogene. The CDR3 length is 16 residues. The CDR3 region has the DNA TGCACCAGCAGCCAAGATGTAGCGCTAGCCAAAAACATTCAGTACTTC. It codes for CTSSQDVALAKNIQYF.

This chain connects TRBV5-8 to TRBJ2-7; 7 nucleotides line up with TRBD2. The CDR3 runs to 15 residues. The germline CDR1 and CDR2 sequences are SGHTS and YDEGEE. J lost 3 bases, V lost 4 bases, and 10 bases had no gene match. For the CDR3, the DNA is TGTGCCAGCAGCAGAACGAGCGGGACCGTCTACGAGCAGTACTTC. Translation gives CASSRTSGTVYEQYF. The full variable domain, completed using reference TRBV5-8 and TRBJ2-7, is EAGVTQSPTHLIKTRGQQATLRCSPISGHTSVYWYQQALGLGLQFLLWYDEGEERNRGNFPPRFSGRQFPNYSSELNVNALELEDSALYLCASSRTSGTVYEQYFGPGTRLTVT.

V is TRBV27 and J is TRBJ2-5; D is uncertain. This CDR3 is built from 14 residues. Trimming took 6 bases from V and 3 from J, leaving 14 bases between them. CDR1 MNHEY and CDR2 SMNVEV come from the germline V gene (reference sequence). CDR3 sequence (DNA): TGTGCCAGCAGCCCCGCCAGGCGAGAAGAGACCCAGTACTTC. Residues: CASSPARREETQYF.

The chain is built from TRBV4-3 and TRBJ2-5; no clear D gene. Near its end, the DNA agrees better with TRBJ2-7, so the J call may be wrong. Germline loops: CDR1 LGHNA, CDR2 YSLEER. The CDR3 covers 15 residues. The DNA for the CDR3 is TGCGCCAGCAGCCAAGGAGGTGAGAAAGCCTACGAGCAGTACTTC. This translates into CASSQGGEKAYEQYF.

The J gene is TRBJ2-7, the V gene TRBV27; 9 positions agree with TRBD1. V was clipped by 6 bases and J by 0 bases; unmatched bases: 9. Looked up from germline, CDR1 is MNHEY and CDR2 is SMNVEV (reference sequence). This CDR3 is 16 amino acids long. The CDR3 reads CASSLTGGKTSYEQYF. CDR3 nucleotide sequence: TGTGCCAGCAGCCTGACAGGGGGGAAAACCTCCTACGAGCAGTACTTC.

The V gene is TRBV6-5, the J gene TRBJ2-3; 7 bases match TRBD1. The CDR3 has 16 residues. J was trimmed by 6 bases and V by 3 bases; bases with no gene match: 12. CDR1 is MNHEY and CDR2 is SVGAGI in the germline V gene. CDR3 sequence: CASSYRDSERRDTQYF. As DNA, the CDR3 is TGTGCCAGCAGTTATCGGGACAGCGAACGAAGGGATACGCAGTATTTT.

This clone has a handful of counts. J is TRBJ1-5 and V is TRBV19; D is uncertain. The CDR3 consists of 16 residues. Per the germline V gene, CDR1 is LNHDA and CDR2 is SQIVND (reference sequence). With 5 bases removed from V and 3 bases from J, the gap between germline ends came to 17 bases. CDR3 nucleotides: TGTGCCAGTAGTCCCGGCGGGAGCAGGAACAATCAGCCCCAGCATTTT. Its protein is CASSPGGSRNNQPQHF.

This chain links TRBV28 with TRBJ2-3; weak D call: TRBD2 (5 bases). The CDR3 is 16 residues long. Germline V gene lookup returns CDR1 MDHEN and CDR2 SYDVKM. V gave up 3 bases and J gave up 2 bases, with 15 bases separating them. This CDR3 reads CASSFSRGKATDTQYF. The CDR3 region has the DNA TGTGCCAGCAGTTTTTCAAGAGGGAAAGCCACAGATACGCAGTATTTT.

This clone was recorded only once. This CDR3 reads CASSWQEVNIQYF. The CDR3 region has the DNA TGTGCCAGCAGTTGGCAAGAAGTAAACATTCAGTACTTC. The V and J genes are TRBV28 and TRBJ2-4; D ambiguous. Trimming removed 4 bases from V and 6 bases from J, with 10 bases in between. CDR1 is MDHEN, CDR2 SYDVKM, per germline. The CDR3 covers 13 residues.

The chain joins TRBV27 to TRBJ2-1; 7 bases line up with TRBD1. The CDR3 has 17 residues. Trimming took 1 base from V and 8 from J; bases not matched to a gene: 14. Looked up from germline, CDR1 is MNHEY and CDR2 is SMNVEV (reference sequence). Here the CDR3 DNA reads TGTGCCAGCAGTTTATTTAGGGGGCGACCTTTTTTGGATGAGCAGTTCTTC. Its translation: CASSLFRGRPFLDEQFF.

The chain links TRBV6-1 to TRBJ2-7; 7 bases are a match to TRBD1. The germline gives CDR1 MNHNS, CDR2 SASEGT. V was clipped by 1 base and J by 0 bases; unmatched bases: 3. CDR3 size: 15 residues. The CDR3 spells CASSEVTGSSYEQYF. The DNA for the CDR3 is TGTGCCAGCAGTGAAGTGACAGGGAGCTCCTACGAGCAGTACTTC.

The J gene is TRBJ1-2, the V gene TRBV10-3, with D possibly matching TRBD1 (6 bases). CDR3 size: 16 residues. Germline V gene lookup returns CDR1 ENHRY and CDR2 SYGVKD. The V end lost 5 bases, the J end lost 4 bases, and 20 bases lay between the germline ends. The DNA of the CDR3 is TGTGCCATCAGTTTTTTTTCAGGGGTTGCCGGCTATGGCTACACCTTC. Amino acids: CAISFFSGVAGYGYTF.

The chain recombines TRBV4-2 with TRBJ2-6; TRBD2 aligns across 11 bases. The CDR3 covers 18 residues. The germline V gene encodes CDR1 LGHNA and CDR2 YNFKEQ. J gave up 4 bases and V 3 bases, and 8 bases lay outside the gene matches. CDR3 bases: TGTGCCAGCAGCCAGCAACTAGCGGGAGTGGGGGGGGCCAACGTCCTGACTTTC. Amino acids: CASSQQLAGVGGANVLTF.

The chain is built from TRBV7-3 and TRBJ2-3; 12 bases are shared with TRBD2. Looked up from germline, CDR1 is SGHTA and CDR2 is FQGTGA. This CDR3 has 18 residues. J gave up 5 bases and V 5 bases, and 14 bases lay outside the gene matches. In DNA form, the CDR3 reads TGTGCCAGCAGCCCGGGAAATAGGACTAGCGGGATTAAAGATACGCAGTATTTT. The encoded protein is CASSPGNRTSGIKDTQYF.

CDR3 sequence reads: CASSYSSGCTDTQYF. The CDR3 nucleotides read TGTGCCAGCAGTTACTCTAGCGGCTGCACAGATACGCAGTATTTT. The genes are TRBV6-5 and TRBJ2-3; weak D call: TRBD2 (6 bases). Looked up from germline, CDR1 is MNHEY and CDR2 is SVGAGI. This CDR3 has 15 residues. Trimming removed 0 bases from V and 1 base from J, with 8 bases in between.

The chain carries TRBV4-1 and TRBJ2-3; the D gene is possibly TRBD2 (6 bases). Germline lookup yields CDR1 MGHRA and CDR2 YSYEKL. Trimming cost V 4 bases and J 6 bases, with 17 bases left between them. This CDR3 region has 15 residues. The CDR3, as DNA: TGCGCCAGCAGCCTTCTTGCTAGCGAGGCCGATACGCAGTATTTT. It specifies CASSLLASEADTQYF.

The chain couples TRBV15 to TRBJ2-1; 8 bases agree with TRBD2. Germline loops: CDR1 LNHNV, CDR2 YYDKDF (reference sequence). This CDR3 is built from 15 residues. V shed 6 bases and J 3 bases; nucleotides not matched to a gene: 7. The CDR3 DNA follows: TGTGCCACCAGAAACGCGGGAGGATTCTACAATGAGCAGTTCTTC. As protein: CATRNAGGFYNEQFF.

Only a few counts were recorded for this clone. The chain is built from TRBV5-4 and TRBJ2-1; 11 bases line up with TRBD2. V was pared by 5 bases and J by 7 bases, with 17 bases of the junction left unmatched. Germline-derived CDR1 and CDR2 are SGHNT and YYREEE (reference sequence). The CDR3 is 18 residues long. The DNA for the CDR3 is TGTGCCAGCAGTCTTTTTAGTGGCGGGACTAGCGGCCGGAATGAGCAGTTCTTC. It translates to CASSLFSGGTSGRNEQFF. The full variable domain, with the rest looked up from reference TRBV5-4 and TRBJ2-1, is ETGVTQSPTHLIKTRGQQVTLRCSSQSGHNTVSWYQQALGQGPQFIFQYYREEENGRGNFPPRFSGLQFPNYSSELNVNALELDDSALYLCASSLFSGGTSGRNEQFFGPGTRLTVL.

The chain joins TRBV18 to TRBJ1-6; weak D call: TRBD1 (5 bases). The V and J ends lost 3 bases and 7 bases respectively, with 10 bases between them. From germline, CDR1 is KGHSH and CDR2 LQKENI. The CDR3 has 14 residues. CDR3 amino acids: CASSPDSDNSPLHF. As DNA, the CDR3 is TGTGCCAGCTCACCCGACAGTGACAATTCACCCCTCCACTTT.

This chain links TRBV18 with TRBJ2-7, with 8 bases fitting TRBD1. Germline V gene data show CDR1 as KGHSH and CDR2 as LQKENI. V dropped 4 bases and J dropped 2; count of bases not matched to a gene: 10. This CDR3 has 16 amino acids. CDR3 sequence (DNA): TGTGCCAGCTCACACAGGGACCGGGACAGGACCTACGAGCAGTACTTC. Protein: CASSHRDRDRTYEQYF.

The chain is built from TRBV28 and TRBJ2-1; TRBD1 agrees at 7 bases. The CDR3 covers 15 residues. The ends lost 6 bases at V and 2 bases at J; junction bases unmatched: 7. The germline V gene has CDR1 MDHEN and CDR2 SYDVKM. The CDR3 loop reads CASRKRDRPYNEQFF. CDR3 nucleotides: TGTGCCAGCAGAAAGAGGGACAGACCCTACAATGAGCAGTTCTTC.

This chain uses TRBV19 with TRBJ2-7, with 10 bases identical to TRBD2. The CDR3 sequence is 16 residues long. Germline CDR1 and CDR2: LNHDA and SQIVND (reference sequence). Germline trimming cut 3 bases from V and 4 bases from J; bases unmatched to any gene: 9. The CDR3 sequence is CASSIPPAGGPYEQYF. Written as DNA, the CDR3 is TGTGCCAGTAGTATCCCTCCAGCGGGAGGGCCGTACGAGCAGTACTTC. Combining the CDR3 with reference TRBV19 and TRBJ2-7 gives the whole variable domain DGGITQSPKYLFRKEGQNVTLSCEQNLNHDAMYWYRQDPGQGLRLIYYSQIVNDFQKGDIAEGYSVSREKKESFPLTVTSAQKNPTAFYLCASSIPPAGGPYEQYFGPGTRLTVT.

This clone has only a few counts. The V call is TRBV4-3, the J call TRBJ1-1; maybe TRBD1 (5 bases). Trimming left V 0 bases short and J 0 bases short, with 14 bases between. The germline V gene encodes CDR1 LGHNA and CDR2 YSLEER. This CDR3 has 17 amino acids. CDR3 in amino acids: CASSQDPPTAMNTEAFF. In DNA, the CDR3 is TGCGCCAGCAGCCAAGATCCTCCGACAGCGATGAACACTGAAGCTTTCTTT.

This clone was observed once. The CDR3 DNA sequence: TGTGCCAGCAGTGAAGTCCGGGACAGCGAGTTTGGGCAGTACTTC. Translated, it gives CASSEVRDSEFGQYF. This chain uses TRBV2 with TRBJ2-5; 7 bases are a match to TRBD1. Germline CDR1 SNHLY, CDR2 FYNNEI. The length of the CDR3 is 15 residues. V was clipped by 1 base and J by 11 bases; unmatched bases: 13.